This T cell receptor (beta chain) was profiled in a study of post-analysis software for immune sequencing data. Whole-study findings and limits: Higher frequency in patients than in controls was seen for 5 or 6 TRBV segments, with TRBV5-6, TRBV5-1 and TRBV20-1 among them. Strong co-clustering by F measure was evident for samples that had been prepared in the same batch. Comparison with controls showed significantly lower normalized Chao1 diversity in multiple sclerosis patients.

This clonotype was seen many times. The antigen remains undetermined. Researchers reported that TCR beta cDNA libraries carried unique molecular identifiers. Roughly 470,000 cDNA molecules came from 1 to 10 million T cells. A single record per CDR3 protein comes from TCRdb applying MiXCR to the PCR reads. The sample lists about 160,000 distinct CDR3 sequences, under 40% occurring once. Germline-derived CDR1 and CDR2 are DFQATT and SNEGSKA (reference sequence). V shed 4 bases and J shed 4 bases, with 10 bases lying between them. The CDR3 covers 12 residues. The J gene is TRBJ1-2, the V gene TRBV20-1; D unclear. The material sequenced was blood, taken after autologous hematopoietic stem cell transplantation. The sequence was obtained from a girl aged 5-17 years with multiple sclerosis. CDR3 nucleotides: TGCAGTGCTACGGGGTCCGGCTATGGCTACACCTTC. Translated: CSATGSGYGYTF.